A single sample is the source of the 32 T cell receptor beta chains below, sequenced in a study of beta chain features in type 1 diabetes. Study-level results: All four CD4+ subsets of Type 1 diabetes patients contained TCRB CDR3s that were moderately but significantly shorter.

Isolated RNA was reverse transcribed in full, so expressed TCRB transcripts were sequenced. The data were produced by immunoSEQ multiplex PCR, yet TCRdb's version contains in-frame clones alone and is incomplete. The sample carries 230,000 or so clones, approximately 16% recorded once. Their antigen targets remain unknown. The sequencing sample was made of naive CD4+ T cells from blood. The receptors were sampled from a man aged 25-45 years with type 1 diabetes.

Worth noting for this clone: At the DNA level, this CDR3 is encoded by other sequences in the same sample as well. This sequence joins TRBV5-1 and TRBJ2-1; D ambiguous. This CDR3 is built from 16 residues. V shed 0 bases and J shed 1 base, with 11 bases lying between them. From germline, CDR1 is SGHRS and CDR2 YFSETQ. The DNA for the CDR3 is TGCGCCAGCAGCTTGGCCGTGGGATCGTCCTACAATGAGCAGTTCTTC. Its translation is CASSLAVGSSYNEQFF. The complete variable domain, with remaining parts taken from reference TRBV5-1 and TRBJ2-1, reads KAGVTQTPRYLIKTRGQQVTLSCSPISGHRSVSWYQQTPGQGLQFLFEYFSETQRNKGNFPGRFSGRQFSNSRSEMNVSTLELGDSALYLCASSLAVGSSYNEQFFGPGTRLTVL.

The V call is TRBV6-1, the J call TRBJ2-3, with D unresolved. V shed 4 bases and J shed 1 base, with 9 bases lying between them. The CDR3 is 14 amino acids. CDR1 is MNHNS and CDR2 is SASEGT in the germline V gene. Here the CDR3 reads CASSGLRRTDTQYF. CDR3 DNA sequence: TGTGCCAGCAGTGGCCTCAGACGCACAGATACGCAGTATTTT.

This clone has only a few counts. The chain employs TRBV9 and TRBJ2-1; D is unclear. Germline CDR1 reads SGDLS; CDR2 reads YYNGEE. The CDR3 loop spans 16 amino acids. V lost 2 bases and J lost 8, with 20 bases in between. The DNA of the CDR3 is TGTGCCAGCAGCGTCAGGACCCGAAATTTTGACGATGAGCAGTTCTTC. The encoded protein is CASSVRTRNFDDEQFF.

This clone has a handful of counts. The CDR3 spells CASGTGVKNIQYF. DNA for the CDR3: TGTGCCAGCGGGACAGGGGTTAAAAACATTCAGTACTTC. The chain is built from TRBV28 and TRBJ2-4; 10 bases match TRBD1. There are 13 residues in the CDR3. J gave up 4 bases and V 8 bases, and 2 bases lay outside the gene matches. Looked up from germline, CDR1 is MDHEN and CDR2 is SYDVKM.

The chain links TRBV7-9 to TRBJ1-4, with TRBD1 identical over 9 bases. Germline V CDR1 and CDR2: SEHNR, FQNEAQ (reference sequence). There are 15 residues in the CDR3. V lost 5 bases to trimming and J lost 8 bases; unmatched junction nucleotides: 9. CDR3 sequence (DNA): TGTGCCAGCAGCCCCACACAGGGGGCATGGGAAAAACTGTTTTTT. Protein product: CASSPTQGAWEKLFF.

A few counts support this clone. The chain combines TRBV4-1 with TRBJ1-5; D remains ambiguous. Per germline, CDR1 MGHRA and CDR2 YSYEKL. The V end lost 0 bases, the J end lost 0 bases, and 6 bases lay between the germline ends. The CDR3 is 15 amino acids. In DNA, the CDR3 is TGCGCCAGCAGCCAAGATGATCGTAGCAATCAGCCCCAGCATTTT. Its translation is CASSQDDRSNQPQHF.

The rearrangement uses TRBV9 and TRBJ2-3, with 9 bases identical to TRBD2. The CDR3 is 15 amino acids. Germline loops: CDR1 SGDLS, CDR2 YYNGEE. V lost 5 bases, J lost 0 bases, and 4 bases stayed unmatched. The CDR3 sequence is CASRHSGSSTDTQYF. CDR3 coding DNA: TGTGCCAGCAGACATAGCGGGAGTAGCACAGATACGCAGTATTTT.

V usage is TRBV6-5 and J usage is TRBJ1-3, with D possibly being TRBD1 (6 bases). Germline CDR1 MNHEY, CDR2 SVGAGI. This CDR3 region has 15 residues. V was shortened by 0 bases and J by 4 bases, with 10 bases between the two germline ends. The DNA of the CDR3 is TGTGCCAGCAGTTACTCGCGGGGGCCGGGAAACACCATATATTTT. Its protein is CASSYSRGPGNTIYF.

This clone was seen only a few times. This chain connects TRBV2 to TRBJ2-1; the match to TRBD1 covers 7 bases. The germline CDR1 and CDR2 sequences are SNHLY and FYNNEI. CDR3 length: 13 residues. Trimming cost V 5 bases and J 4 bases; bases outside gene matches: 2. CDR3 sequence reads: CASSKGQYNEQFF. The CDR3 DNA is TGTGCCAGCAGTAAGGGACAGTACAATGAGCAGTTCTTC. Variable domain in full (rest from reference TRBV2 and TRBJ2-1): EPEVTQTPSHQVTQMGQEVILRCVPISNHLYFYWYRQILGQKVEFLVSFYNNEISEKSEIFDDQFSVERPDGSNFTLKIRSTKLEDSAMYFCASSKGQYNEQFFGPGTRLTVL.

The rearrangement joins TRBV29-1 to TRBJ1-1; possibly TRBD1 for D (5 bases). Trimming left V 3 bases short and J 2 bases short, with 10 bases between. This CDR3 contains 13 residues. Germline V gene sequence: CDR1 SQVTM, CDR2 ANQGSEA. The CDR3 sequence: CSVDPGGNTEAFF. In nucleotides, the CDR3 is TGCAGCGTTGATCCCGGGGGAAACACTGAAGCTTTCTTT. The full variable domain, with the rest looked up from reference TRBV29-1 and TRBJ1-1, is SAVISQKPSRDICQRGTSLTIQCQVDSQVTMMFWYRQQPGQSLTLIATANQGSEATYESGFVIDKFPISRPNLTFSTLTVSNMSPEDSSIYLCSVDPGGNTEAFFGQGTRLTVV.

The V gene is TRBV30, the J gene TRBJ1-2; D remains ambiguous. The CDR3 runs to 13 residues. The germline V gene encodes CDR1 GTSNPN and CDR2 SVGIG (reference sequence). The V end lost 3 bases, the J end lost 2 bases, and 10 bases lay between the germline ends. The CDR3 protein is CAWRMTRNYGYTF. The CDR3 nucleotides read TGTGCCTGGAGGATGACACGCAACTATGGCTACACCTTC.

CDR3 sequence reads: CASSQDPGQRTDTQYF. The CDR3, as DNA: TGCGCCAGCAGCCAGGATCCGGGACAGCGCACAGATACGCAGTATTTT. The chain uses TRBV5-1 and TRBJ2-3; TRBD1 matches 7 bases. This CDR3 has 16 amino acids. The germline gives CDR1 SGHRS, CDR2 YFSETQ. The V gene end was trimmed by 4 bases and the J gene end by 1 base; junction bases not matched to a gene: 9.

This clone was counted only a few times. The chain joins TRBV9 to TRBJ2-7; 8 bases line up with TRBD1. From germline, CDR1 is SGDLS and CDR2 YYNGEE. V shed 3 bases, J shed 6 bases, and the junction held 14 bases outside the gene matches. CDR3 length equals 16 residues. CDR3 DNA: TGTGCCAGCAGCGCCCAGGTCTCAGGGGGCTCGGCCGAGCAGTACTTC. It codes for CASSAQVSGGSAEQYF. The complete variable domain, with remaining parts taken from reference TRBV9 and TRBJ2-7, reads DSGVTQTPKHLITATGQRVTLRCSPRSGDLSVYWYQQSLDQGLQFLIQYYNGEERAKGNILERFSAQQFPDLHSELNLSSLELGDSALYFCASSAQVSGGSAEQYFGPGTRLTVT.

Here the CDR3 reads CASSTLRDRGNEQYF. CDR3 nucleotides: TGTGCCAGCAGTACCCTCCGGGACAGGGGTAACGAGCAGTACTTC. This chain links TRBV25-1 with TRBJ2-7, with 10 nucleotides matching TRBD1. V lost 5 bases to trimming and J lost 5 bases; unmatched junction nucleotides: 9. The CDR3 covers 15 residues. Germline lookup yields CDR1 MGHDK and CDR2 SYGVNS.

V and J are TRBV10-3 and TRBJ1-1; no firm D call. V lost 0 bases, J lost 4 bases, and 12 bases lay in between. This CDR3 has 15 residues. CDR1 is ENHRY, CDR2 SYGVKD, per germline. The CDR3 sequence: CAISESGAVRTEAFF. Here the CDR3 DNA reads TGTGCCATCAGTGAGTCGGGCGCAGTACGCACTGAAGCTTTCTTT.

This chain links TRBV10-3 with TRBJ2-1; a possible D gene is TRBD2 (5 bases). Germline V gene data show CDR1 as ENHRY and CDR2 as SYGVKD. V was shortened by 3 bases and J by 5 bases, with 11 bases between the two germline ends. The CDR3 has 14 amino acids. In DNA form, the CDR3 reads TGTGCCATCAGTGATAGGACTCAGAACAATGAGCAGTTCTTC. Protein product: CAISDRTQNNEQFF.

This clone was recorded a few times. The sample carries other DNA sequences with the same CDR3. The chain links TRBV29-1 to TRBJ2-7, with D unresolved. There are 10 residues in the CDR3. V dropped 5 bases and J dropped 3 bases, with 5 bases sitting between them. Germline CDR1 is SQVTM and CDR2 is ANQGSEA. In nucleotides, the CDR3 is TGCAGCGTTCTTTTCTACGAGCAGTACTTC. It specifies CSVLFYEQYF.

The chain employs TRBV4-1 and TRBJ1-2, with D hard to call. This CDR3 spans 13 amino acids. Trimming took 0 bases from V and 4 from J, leaving 6 bases between them. Germline-derived CDR1 and CDR2 are MGHRA and YSYEKL. The DNA of the CDR3 is TGCGCCAGCAGCCAAGATGAAACCTATGGCTACACCTTC. Protein sequence: CASSQDETYGYTF.

This clone was counted only a few times. This chain uses TRBV27 with TRBJ2-1; no definite D call. V lost 6 bases and J lost 5, with 14 bases in between. Per the germline V gene, CDR1 is MNHEY and CDR2 is SMNVEV (reference sequence). The CDR3 covers 14 residues. CDR3 in amino acids: CASSDFQRDNEQFF. DNA of the CDR3: TGTGCCAGCAGCGATTTCCAAAGAGACAATGAGCAGTTCTTC.

In its sample, this clone was seen a few times. The J gene is TRBJ1-3, the V gene TRBV30, with TRBD1 matching 7 bases. The ends lost 2 bases at V and 2 bases at J; junction bases unmatched: 6. This CDR3 is built from 15 residues. Germline CDR1 GTSNPN, CDR2 SVGIG (reference sequence). CDR3 sequence: CAWSNRGSTGNTIYF. CDR3 nucleotides: TGTGCCTGGAGTAACAGGGGAAGTACTGGAAACACCATATATTTT.

The chain's CDR3 is CASSLDRARSAFF. The CDR3 coding sequence is TGTGCCAGCAGCTTAGACAGGGCACGTTCAGCTTTCTTT. The chain combines TRBV7-2 with TRBJ1-1; D possibly corresponds to TRBD1 (6 bases). The CDR3 runs 13 residues. Trimming cost V 1 base and J 10 bases, with 13 bases left between them. Looked up from germline, CDR1 is SGHTA and CDR2 is FQGNSA.

This clone was counted only a few times. This chain uses TRBV27 with TRBJ2-1; 11 bases are shared with TRBD2. The germline V gene encodes CDR1 MNHEY and CDR2 SMNVEV (reference sequence). The CDR3 extends over 16 amino acids. Trimming at V came to 6 bases and at J to 4 bases, leaving 8 bases not matched to a gene. The CDR3 sequence: CASSALSSGRYNEQFF. CDR3 sequence (DNA): TGTGCCAGCAGCGCCCTTTCTAGCGGGAGGTACAATGAGCAGTTCTTC.

This clone was counted between two and nine times. The rearrangement joins TRBV15 to TRBJ1-2, with 10 bases matching TRBD1. Germline assignment: CDR1 LNHNV and CDR2 YYDKDF (reference sequence). V lost 5 bases and J lost 1; bases outside the gene matches: 10. The CDR3 spans 17 residues. CDR3 in amino acids: CATSSAVDRGYNYGYTF. The CDR3 nucleotides read TGTGCCACCAGCTCAGCCGTGGACAGGGGGTATAACTATGGCTACACCTTC.

The V call is TRBV6-6, the J call TRBJ1-2, with D tentatively TRBD1 (5 bases). The germline CDR1 and CDR2 sequences are MNHNY and SVGAGI (reference sequence). The V gene lost 0 bases and the J gene lost 7 bases, with 9 bases spanning the gap. This CDR3 comprises 13 residues. In DNA, the CDR3 is TGTGCCAGCAGTTACTCGGAAGGGACTGGCTACACCTTC. Translation gives CASSYSEGTGYTF.

This clone came up a few times. This CDR3 is CASRLRLRTSTDTQYF. CDR3 nucleotides: TGTGCCAGCCGCTTAAGGCTACGAACTAGCACAGATACGCAGTATTTT. The chain carries TRBV28 and TRBJ2-3; D is unresolved. The CDR3 consists of 16 residues. Germline CDR1 reads MDHEN; CDR2 reads SYDVKM. With 8 bases removed from V and 0 bases from J, the gap between germline ends came to 18 bases. The complete variable domain, with remaining parts taken from reference TRBV28 and TRBJ2-3, reads DVKVTQSSRYLVKRTGEKVFLECVQDMDHENMFWYRQDPGLGLRLIYFSYDVKMKEKGDIPEGYSVSREKKERFSLILESASTNQTSMYLCASRLRLRTSTDTQYFGPGTRLTVL.

The chain recombines TRBV28 with TRBJ2-7; TRBD2 matches at 8 bases. V dropped 5 bases and J dropped 2; count of bases not matched to a gene: 5. Germline assignment: CDR1 MDHEN and CDR2 SYDVKM. The CDR3 covers 14 residues. The CDR3 DNA is TGTGCCAGCAGTACTAGCGGAGCACCCTACGAGCAGTACTTC. Amino acid sequence: CASSTSGAPYEQYF.

This chain connects TRBV29-1 to TRBJ1-3; possibly TRBD1 for D (6 bases). Deletions cut 4 bases from V and 2 bases from J, with 12 bases between. CDR3 length equals 14 residues. CDR1 and CDR2 (germline): SQVTM, ANQGSEA. The chain's CDR3 is CSVVQGFAGNTIYF. CDR3 in DNA: TGCAGCGTTGTTCAGGGGTTCGCTGGAAACACCATATATTTT.

The J gene is TRBJ2-1, the V gene TRBV7-6; 7 bases match TRBD1. The trim removed 2 bases at V and 0 bases at J, leaving 7 bases unmatched. The germline gives CDR1 SGHVS, CDR2 FNYEAQ. The CDR3 is 17 amino acids. In DNA, the CDR3 is TGTGCCAGCAGCTTAAGGGGGCCAGGTTACTCCTACAATGAGCAGTTCTTC. Residues: CASSLRGPGYSYNEQFF.

CDR3 amino acids: CSVGDRAGRTEAFF. DNA of the CDR3: TGCAGCGTTGGGGACAGGGCGGGAAGGACTGAAGCTTTCTTT. The chain has TRBV29-1 and TRBJ1-1, with 9 bases lining up with TRBD1. In germline, CDR1 is SQVTM, CDR2 ANQGSEA. After removal of 4 bases from V and 5 bases from J, the junction contained 8 bases not matched to a gene. This CDR3 is built from 14 residues.

On this clone: The same CDR3 arises from other DNA sequences in this sample as well. The chain recombines TRBV9 with TRBJ1-4, with D hard to call. The CDR3 spans 13 residues. CDR1 SGDLS and CDR2 YYNGEE come from the germline V gene. Trimming pared 2 bases from V and 4 bases from J, leaving 6 bases between. CDR3 region: CASSVGLNEKLFF. The DNA of the CDR3 is TGTGCCAGCAGCGTTGGCCTTAATGAAAAACTGTTTTTT.

This clone was observed a few times. The gene calls are TRBV14 and TRBJ2-1, with D perhaps TRBD1 (6 bases). Germline V gene sequence: CDR1 SGHDN, CDR2 FVKESK. This CDR3 has 15 residues. Between the trimmed V and J ends, which lost 0 bases and 4 bases, there was a span of 10 bases. CDR3 sequence: CASSQEDRPYNEQFF. CDR3 nucleotides: TGTGCCAGCAGCCAAGAAGACAGGCCGTACAATGAGCAGTTCTTC.

The table lists this clone with a few counts. Here the CDR3 reads CASRSREQYF. CDR3 in DNA: TGTGCCAGCAGAAGCCGCGAGCAGTACTTC. This chain uses TRBV21-1 with TRBJ2-7; the table's D call of TRBD2 was not tested on the DNA. TRBV21-1 is a pseudogene segment. This CDR3 comprises 10 residues.